A selection of T cell receptor beta chains follows, all from one sample in a study of immune evolution from preneoplasia to lung adenocarcinoma. TCRdb's copy holds only in-frame clones and misses some; the assay was immunoSEQ multiplex PCR. Of over 7,000 clones detected, around 84% appear once; the ten largest clones hold 6.5% to 7.5%. Source material: FFPE adjacent normal lung tissue. The source of these receptors is a person between 65 and 79 years old with lung adenocarcinoma. Each CDR3 is given with its conserved first and last residue. Fields, in order: V gene, J gene, CDR3 protein.

>TRBV10-3|TRBJ2-7
CAISPSGEKNYEQYF
>TRBV5-1|TRBJ1-1
CASSRDREDTEAFF
>TRBV2|TRBJ2-7
CASTQVHYEQYF
>TRBV7-2|TRBJ1-2
CASSLAGRANYGYTF
>TRBV30|TRBJ1-1
CAWSMGIQNTEAFF
>TRBV14|TRBJ2-7
CASSQSLGEQYF
>TRBV6-6|TRBJ1-1
CASSQPTGGGSEAFF
>TRBV28|TRBJ2-7
CASSFYRQSYEQYF
>TRBV6-1|TRBJ1-5
CASSSGQGARQPQHF
>TRBV2|TRBJ2-3
CASRITGISQYF